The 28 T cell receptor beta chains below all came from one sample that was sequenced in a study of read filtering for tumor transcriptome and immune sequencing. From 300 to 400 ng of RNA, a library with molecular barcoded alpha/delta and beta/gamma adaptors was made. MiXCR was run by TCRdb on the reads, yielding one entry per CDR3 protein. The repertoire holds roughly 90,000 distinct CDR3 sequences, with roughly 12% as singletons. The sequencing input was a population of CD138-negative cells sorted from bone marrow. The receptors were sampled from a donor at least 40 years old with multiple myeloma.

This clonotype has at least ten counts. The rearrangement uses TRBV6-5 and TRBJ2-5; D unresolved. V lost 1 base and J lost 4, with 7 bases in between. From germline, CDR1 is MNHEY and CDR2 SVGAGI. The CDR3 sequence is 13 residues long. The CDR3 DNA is TGTGCCAGCAGTTACTTAGGGTCAGAGACCCAGTACTTC. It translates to CASSYLGSETQYF.

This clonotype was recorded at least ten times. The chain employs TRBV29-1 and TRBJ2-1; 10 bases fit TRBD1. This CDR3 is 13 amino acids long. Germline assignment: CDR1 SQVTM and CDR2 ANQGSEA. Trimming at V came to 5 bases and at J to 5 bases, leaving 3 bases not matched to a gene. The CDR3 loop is CSVMGQGHNEQFF. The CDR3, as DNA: TGCAGCGTTATGGGACAGGGGCACAATGAGCAGTTCTTC.

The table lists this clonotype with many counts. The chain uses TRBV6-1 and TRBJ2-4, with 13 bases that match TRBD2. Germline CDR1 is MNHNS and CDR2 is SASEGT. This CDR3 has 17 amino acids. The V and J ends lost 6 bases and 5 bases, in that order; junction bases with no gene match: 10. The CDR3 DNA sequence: TGTGCCAGCAGGGGACTTGGGACTAGCGGGAAGGAAAACATTCAGTACTTC. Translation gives CASRGLGTSGKENIQYF.

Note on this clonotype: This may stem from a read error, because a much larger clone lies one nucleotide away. The DNA of the CDR3 is TGCGCCAGCGCGATAGCGGGAGAGGAGAAAGAGACCCAGTACTTC. This sequence encodes CASAIAGEEKETQYF. The chain carries TRBV5-1 and TRBJ2-5, with 9 bases fitting TRBD2. The V gene's germline CDR1 is SGHRS and CDR2 YFSETQ. V lost 7 bases to trimming and J lost 3 bases; unmatched junction nucleotides: 10. The CDR3 covers 15 residues.

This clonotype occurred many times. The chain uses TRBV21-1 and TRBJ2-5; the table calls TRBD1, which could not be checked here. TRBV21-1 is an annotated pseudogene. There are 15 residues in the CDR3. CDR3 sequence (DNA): TGTGCCAGCAGCAAGTCCCCGACAGACCAAGAGACCCAGTACTTC. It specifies CASSKSPTDQETQYF.

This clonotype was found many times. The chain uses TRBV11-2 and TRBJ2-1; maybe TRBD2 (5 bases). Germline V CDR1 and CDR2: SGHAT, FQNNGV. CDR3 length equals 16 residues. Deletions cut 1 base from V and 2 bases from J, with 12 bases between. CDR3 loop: CASSLVGAYPYNEQFF. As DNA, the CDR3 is TGTGCCAGCAGCTTAGTGGGAGCTTACCCCTACAATGAGCAGTTCTTC.

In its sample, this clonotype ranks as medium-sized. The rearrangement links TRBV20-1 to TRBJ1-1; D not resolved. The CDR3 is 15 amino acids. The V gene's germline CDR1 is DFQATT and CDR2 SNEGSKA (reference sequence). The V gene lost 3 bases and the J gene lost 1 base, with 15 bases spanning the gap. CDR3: CSASKGRDSNTEAFF. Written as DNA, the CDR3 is TGCAGTGCTAGTAAGGGCAGAGACTCGAACACTGAAGCTTTCTTT.

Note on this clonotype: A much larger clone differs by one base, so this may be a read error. CDR3 nucleotide sequence: TGTGCCACTGGGAGGGGCAAGGAGCAGTTCTTC. It specifies CATGRGKEQFF. The V gene is TRBV10-3, the J gene TRBJ2-1, with TRBD2 matching over 7 bases. The germline gives CDR1 ENHRY, CDR2 SYGVKD. CDR3 size: 11 residues. V was pared by 10 bases and J by 10 bases, with 7 bases of the junction left unmatched.

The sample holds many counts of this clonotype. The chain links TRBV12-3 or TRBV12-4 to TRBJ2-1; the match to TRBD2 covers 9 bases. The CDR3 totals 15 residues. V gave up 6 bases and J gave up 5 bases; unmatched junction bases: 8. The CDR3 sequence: CASRLWREGNNEQFF. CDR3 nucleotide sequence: TGTGCCAGCAGACTCTGGCGGGAGGGGAACAATGAGCAGTTCTTC.

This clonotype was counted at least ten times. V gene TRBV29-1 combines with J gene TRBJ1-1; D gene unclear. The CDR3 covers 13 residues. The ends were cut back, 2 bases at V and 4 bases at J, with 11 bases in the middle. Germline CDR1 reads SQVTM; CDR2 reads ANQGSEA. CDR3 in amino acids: CSVERQPSTEAFF. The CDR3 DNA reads TGCAGCGTTGAAAGACAACCATCCACTGAAGCTTTCTTT.

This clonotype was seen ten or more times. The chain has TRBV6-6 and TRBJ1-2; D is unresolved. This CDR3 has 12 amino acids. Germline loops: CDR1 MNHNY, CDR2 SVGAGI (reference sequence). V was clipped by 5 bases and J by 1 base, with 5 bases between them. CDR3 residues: CASSNINYGYTF. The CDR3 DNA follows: TGTGCCAGCAGTAATATTAACTATGGCTACACCTTC.

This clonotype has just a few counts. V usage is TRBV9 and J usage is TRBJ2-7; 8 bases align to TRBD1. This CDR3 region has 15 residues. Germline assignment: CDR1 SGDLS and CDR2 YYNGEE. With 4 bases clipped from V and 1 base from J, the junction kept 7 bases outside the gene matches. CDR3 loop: CASSPGQAVSYEQYF. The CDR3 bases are TGTGCCAGCAGCCCGGGACAGGCGGTTTCCTACGAGCAGTACTTC.

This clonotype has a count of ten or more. This chain's CDR3 is CASSLVEMGEQYF. DNA of the CDR3: TGTGCCAGCAGCTTAGTCGAGATGGGCGAGCAGTACTTC. The V gene is TRBV7-9, the J gene TRBJ2-7; D not resolved. CDR1 and CDR2 (germline): SEHNR, FQNEAQ (reference sequence). The CDR3 has 13 amino acids. V lost 1 base and J 6 bases, leaving 10 bases between the germline ends.

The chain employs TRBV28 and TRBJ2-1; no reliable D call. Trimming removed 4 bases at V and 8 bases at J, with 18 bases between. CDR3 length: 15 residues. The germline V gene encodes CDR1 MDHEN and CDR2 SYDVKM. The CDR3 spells CASSSPLLRGDEQFF. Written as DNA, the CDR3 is TGTGCCAGCAGTTCCCCACTTTTGCGTGGGGATGAGCAGTTCTTC.

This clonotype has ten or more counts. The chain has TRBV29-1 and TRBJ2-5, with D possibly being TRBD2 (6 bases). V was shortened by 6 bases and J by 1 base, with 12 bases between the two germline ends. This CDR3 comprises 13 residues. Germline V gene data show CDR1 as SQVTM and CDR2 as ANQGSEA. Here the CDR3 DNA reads TGCAGCGTCTCTAGCGACCGCCAAGAGACCCAGTACTTC. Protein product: CSVSSDRQETQYF.

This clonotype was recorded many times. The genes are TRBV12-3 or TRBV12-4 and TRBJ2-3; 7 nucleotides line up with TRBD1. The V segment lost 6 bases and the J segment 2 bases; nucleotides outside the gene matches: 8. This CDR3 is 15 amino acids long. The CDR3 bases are TGTGCCAGCAGATTGTCAAGGGGGCCCACAGATACGCAGTATTTT. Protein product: CASRLSRGPTDTQYF.

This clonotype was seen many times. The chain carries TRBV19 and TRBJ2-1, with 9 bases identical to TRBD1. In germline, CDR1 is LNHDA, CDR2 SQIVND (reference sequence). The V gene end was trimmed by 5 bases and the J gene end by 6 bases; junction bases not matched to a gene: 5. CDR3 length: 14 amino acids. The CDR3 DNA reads TGTGCCAGTAGTGGGGGACAGGGCGGCAATGAGCAGTTCTTC. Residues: CASSGGQGGNEQFF.

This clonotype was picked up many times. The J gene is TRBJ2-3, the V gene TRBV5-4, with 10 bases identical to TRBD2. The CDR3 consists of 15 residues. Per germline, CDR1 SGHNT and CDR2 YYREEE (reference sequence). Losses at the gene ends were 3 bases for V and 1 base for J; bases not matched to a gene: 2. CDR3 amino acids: CASSSGTSGTDTQYF. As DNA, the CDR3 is TGTGCCAGCAGCTCCGGGACTAGCGGCACAGATACGCAGTATTTT.

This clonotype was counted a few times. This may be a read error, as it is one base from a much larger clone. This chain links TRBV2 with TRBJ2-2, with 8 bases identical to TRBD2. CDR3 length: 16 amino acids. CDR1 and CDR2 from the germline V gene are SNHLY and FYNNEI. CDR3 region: CASSEGAGASTGKLFF. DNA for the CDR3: TGTGCCAGCAGTGAGGGAGCGGGAGCGAGCACCGGGAAGCTGTTTTTT.

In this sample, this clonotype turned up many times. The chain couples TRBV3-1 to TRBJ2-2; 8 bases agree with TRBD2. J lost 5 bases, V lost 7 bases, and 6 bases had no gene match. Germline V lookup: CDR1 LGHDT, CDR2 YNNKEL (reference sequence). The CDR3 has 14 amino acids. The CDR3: CASTTAGATGELFF. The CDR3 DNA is TGTGCCAGCACCACAGCGGGAGCGACCGGGGAGCTGTTTTTT.

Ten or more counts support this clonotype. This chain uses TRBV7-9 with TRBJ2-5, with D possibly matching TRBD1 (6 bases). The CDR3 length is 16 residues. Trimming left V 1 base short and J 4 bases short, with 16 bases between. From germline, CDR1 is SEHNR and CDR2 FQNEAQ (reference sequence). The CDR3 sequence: CASSLVLNRVRETQYF. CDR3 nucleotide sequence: TGTGCCAGCAGCTTAGTCCTTAACAGGGTGAGAGAGACCCAGTACTTC.

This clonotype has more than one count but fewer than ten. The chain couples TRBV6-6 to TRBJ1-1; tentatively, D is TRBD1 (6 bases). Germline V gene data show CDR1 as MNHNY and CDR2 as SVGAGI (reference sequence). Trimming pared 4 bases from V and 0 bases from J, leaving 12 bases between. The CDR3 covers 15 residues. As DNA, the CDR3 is TGTGCCAGCAGTTCTACGGACAGCATGAACACTGAAGCTTTCTTT. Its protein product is CASSSTDSMNTEAFF.

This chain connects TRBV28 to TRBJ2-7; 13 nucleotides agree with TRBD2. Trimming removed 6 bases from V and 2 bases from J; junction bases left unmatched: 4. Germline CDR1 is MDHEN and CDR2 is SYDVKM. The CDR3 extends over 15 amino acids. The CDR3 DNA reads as TGTGCCAGCAGCTCCGGACTAGCGGGAGCCTACGAGCAGTACTTC. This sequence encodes CASSSGLAGAYEQYF.

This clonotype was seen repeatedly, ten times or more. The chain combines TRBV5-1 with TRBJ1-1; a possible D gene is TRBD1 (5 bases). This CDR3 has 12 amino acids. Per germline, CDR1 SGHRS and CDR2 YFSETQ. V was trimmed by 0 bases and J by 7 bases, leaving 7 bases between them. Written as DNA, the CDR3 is TGCGCCAGCAGCTTGGCTCAGGGTGAAGCTTTCTTT. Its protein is CASSLAQGEAFF.

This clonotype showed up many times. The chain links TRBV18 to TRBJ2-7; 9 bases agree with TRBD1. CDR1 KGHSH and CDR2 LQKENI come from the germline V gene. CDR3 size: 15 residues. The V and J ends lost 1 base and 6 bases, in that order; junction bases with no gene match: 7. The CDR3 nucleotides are TGTGCCAGCTCACCACTGGGACAGGGTGCCTCCGAGCAGTACTTC. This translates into CASSPLGQGASEQYF.

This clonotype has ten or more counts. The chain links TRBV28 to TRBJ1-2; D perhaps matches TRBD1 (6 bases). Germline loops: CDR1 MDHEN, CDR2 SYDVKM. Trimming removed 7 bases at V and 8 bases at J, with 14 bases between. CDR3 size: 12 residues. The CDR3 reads CASTDRTKGYTF. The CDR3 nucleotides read TGTGCCAGCACTGACAGGACGAAAGGCTACACCTTC.

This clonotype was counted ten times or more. CDR3 sequence (DNA): TGTGCCACCAGTGGGCGAGACCGGCCCCCGAGAGACTACGAGCAGTACTTC. Protein sequence: CATSGRDRPPRDYEQYF. V and J are TRBV24-1 and TRBJ2-7; D is ambiguous. V gave up 5 bases and J gave up 3 bases, with 22 bases separating them. CDR1 is KGHDR and CDR2 is SFDVKD in the germline V gene. The CDR3 spans 17 residues.

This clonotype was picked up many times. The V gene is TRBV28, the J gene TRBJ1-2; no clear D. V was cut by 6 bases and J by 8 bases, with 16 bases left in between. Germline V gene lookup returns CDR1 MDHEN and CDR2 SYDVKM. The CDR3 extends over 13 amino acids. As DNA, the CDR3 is TGTGCCAGCAGCCTAGGACTCCGCGGGGGCTACACCTTC. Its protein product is CASSLGLRGGYTF.